Here is one T cell receptor (beta chain) with its context. Original processing methods: Reference gene primer amplification gave estimated nucleated cell counts. Assay: immunoSEQ multiplex PCR; the TCRdb copy retains only in-frame clones and omits some. The V and J calls and clone size are taken from that table; D and trimming were inferred from the DNA. The table records over 150,000 clones, 70% to 90% of them present only once. This sample is drawn from a study of blood T cell repertoires in COVID-19. Overall study: Acute and convalescent COVID-19 specimens originated in the United States, Italy and Spain. In each case, the material was cDNA or gDNA derived from T cells, B-cell-depleted T cells, or PBMCs.

The CDR3 has 15 residues. The ends lost 0 bases at V and 2 bases at J; junction bases unmatched: 5. Germline CDR1 reads GTSNPN; CDR2 reads SVGIG (reference sequence). Sequencing was carried out using peripheral blood. The origin of this receptor is a middle-aged man with acute or convalescent COVID-19. The chain recombines TRBV30 with TRBJ2-3; TRBD2 matches at 7 bases. CDR3 nucleotides: TGTGCCTGGAGTGTATTGGGGACTAACACAGATACGCAGTATTTT. The encoded protein is CAWSVLGTNTDTQYF.